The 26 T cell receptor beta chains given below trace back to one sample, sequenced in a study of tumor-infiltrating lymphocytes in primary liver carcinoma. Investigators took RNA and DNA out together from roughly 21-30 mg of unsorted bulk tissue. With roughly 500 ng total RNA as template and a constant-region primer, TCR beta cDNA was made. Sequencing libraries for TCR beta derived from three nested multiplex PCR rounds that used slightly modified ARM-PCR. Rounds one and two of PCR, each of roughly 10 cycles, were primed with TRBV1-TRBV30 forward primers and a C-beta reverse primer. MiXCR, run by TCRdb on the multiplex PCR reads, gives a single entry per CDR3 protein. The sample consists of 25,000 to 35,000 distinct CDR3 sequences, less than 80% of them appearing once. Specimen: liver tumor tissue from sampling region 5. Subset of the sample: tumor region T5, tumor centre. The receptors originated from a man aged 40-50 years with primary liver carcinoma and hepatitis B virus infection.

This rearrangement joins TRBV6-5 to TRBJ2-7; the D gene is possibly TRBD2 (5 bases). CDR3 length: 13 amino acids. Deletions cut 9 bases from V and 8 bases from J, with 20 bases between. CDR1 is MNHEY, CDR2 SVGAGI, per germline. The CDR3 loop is CASSVSQRAKQYF. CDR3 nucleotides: TGTGCCAGTAGTGTTTCACAGAGGGCAAAGCAGTACTTC.

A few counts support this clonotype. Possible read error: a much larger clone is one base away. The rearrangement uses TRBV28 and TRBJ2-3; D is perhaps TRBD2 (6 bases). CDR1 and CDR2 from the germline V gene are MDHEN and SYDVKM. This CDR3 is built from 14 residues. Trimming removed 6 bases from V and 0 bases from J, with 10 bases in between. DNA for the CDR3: TGTGCCAGCAGGCCCGGGGGTAGCACAGATACGCAGTATTTT. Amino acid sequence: CASRPGGSTDTQYF.

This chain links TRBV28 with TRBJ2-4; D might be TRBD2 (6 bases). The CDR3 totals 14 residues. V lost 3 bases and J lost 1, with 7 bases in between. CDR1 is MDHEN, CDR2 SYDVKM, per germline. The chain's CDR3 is CASSFRGAKNIQYF. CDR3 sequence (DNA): TGTGCCAGCAGTTTCCGGGGGGCCAAAAACATTCAGTACTTC.

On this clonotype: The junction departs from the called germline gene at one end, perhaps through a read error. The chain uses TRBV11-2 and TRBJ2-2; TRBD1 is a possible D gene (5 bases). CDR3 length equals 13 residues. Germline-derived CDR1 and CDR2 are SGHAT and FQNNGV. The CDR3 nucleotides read TGTGTCAGCAGCTTAACGGACACCGGGTGGCTGTTTTTT. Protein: CVSSLTDTGWLFF. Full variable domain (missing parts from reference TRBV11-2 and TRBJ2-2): EAGVAQSPRYKIIEKRQSVAFWCNPISGHATLYWYQQILGQGPKLLIQFQNNGVVDDSQLPKDRFSAERLKGVDSTLKIQPAKLEDSAVYLCVSSLTDTGWLFFGEGSRLTVL.

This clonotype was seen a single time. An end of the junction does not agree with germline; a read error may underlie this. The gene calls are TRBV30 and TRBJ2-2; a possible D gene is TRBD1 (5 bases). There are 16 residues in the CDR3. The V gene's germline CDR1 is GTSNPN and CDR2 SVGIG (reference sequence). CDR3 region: CAWSHSPRTYTRELFF. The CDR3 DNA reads TGTGCCTGGAGCCACTCTCCCAGGACATACACCCGGGAGCTGTTTTTT.

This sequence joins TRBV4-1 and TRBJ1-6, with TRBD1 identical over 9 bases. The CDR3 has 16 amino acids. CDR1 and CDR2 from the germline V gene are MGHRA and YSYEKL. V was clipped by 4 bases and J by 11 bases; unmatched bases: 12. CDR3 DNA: TGCGCCAGCAGCCGCCACCTACAGGGGGCGGACCCACCCCTCCACTTT. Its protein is CASSRHLQGADPPLHF.

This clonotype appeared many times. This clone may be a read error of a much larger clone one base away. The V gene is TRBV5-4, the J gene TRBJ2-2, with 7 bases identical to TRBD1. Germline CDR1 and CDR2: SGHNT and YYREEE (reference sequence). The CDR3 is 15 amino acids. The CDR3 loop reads CASSRQDRNAGELFF. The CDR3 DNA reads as TGTGCCAGCAGCAGACAGGACAGGAACGCCGGGGAGCTGTTTTTT.

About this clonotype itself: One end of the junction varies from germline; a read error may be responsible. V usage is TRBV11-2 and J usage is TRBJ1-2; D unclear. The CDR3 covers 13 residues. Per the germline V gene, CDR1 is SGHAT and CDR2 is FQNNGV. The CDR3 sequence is CASSSGANYGCTF. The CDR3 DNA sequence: TGTGCCAGCAGCTCAGGAGCTAATTATGGCTGCACCTTC.

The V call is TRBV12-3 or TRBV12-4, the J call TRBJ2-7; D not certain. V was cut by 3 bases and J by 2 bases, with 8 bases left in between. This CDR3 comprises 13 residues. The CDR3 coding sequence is TGTGCCAGCAGTTTTGACTTTACCTACGAGCAGTACTTC. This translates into CASSFDFTYEQYF.

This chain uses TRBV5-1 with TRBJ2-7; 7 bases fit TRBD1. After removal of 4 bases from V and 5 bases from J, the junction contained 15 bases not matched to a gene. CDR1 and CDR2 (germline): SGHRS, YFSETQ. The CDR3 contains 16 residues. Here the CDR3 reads CASSLQPGTEFNEQYF. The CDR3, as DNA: TGCGCCAGCAGCCTACAACCCGGGACAGAGTTCAACGAGCAGTACTTC.

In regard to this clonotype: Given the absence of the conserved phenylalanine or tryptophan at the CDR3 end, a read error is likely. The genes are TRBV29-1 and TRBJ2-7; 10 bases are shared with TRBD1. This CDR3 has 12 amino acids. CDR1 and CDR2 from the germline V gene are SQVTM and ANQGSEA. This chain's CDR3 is CSGQTGGDEQYS. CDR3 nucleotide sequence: TGCAGTGGCCAGACAGGGGGCGACGAGCAGTACTCC.

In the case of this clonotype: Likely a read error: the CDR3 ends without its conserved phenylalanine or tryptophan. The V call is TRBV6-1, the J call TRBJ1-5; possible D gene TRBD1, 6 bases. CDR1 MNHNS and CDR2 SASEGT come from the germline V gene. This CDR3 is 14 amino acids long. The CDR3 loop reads CASSEGESDQPQHI. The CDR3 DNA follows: TGTGCCAGTAGTGAGGGGGAGTCAGATCAGCCCCAGCATATT.

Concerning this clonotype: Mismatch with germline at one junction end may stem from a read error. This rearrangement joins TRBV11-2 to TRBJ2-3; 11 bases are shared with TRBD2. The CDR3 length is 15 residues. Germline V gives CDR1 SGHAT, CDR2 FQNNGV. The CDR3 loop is CVSSTGTSGADTQYF. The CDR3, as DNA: TGTGTCAGCAGCACCGGGACTAGCGGCGCGGATACGCAGTATTTT. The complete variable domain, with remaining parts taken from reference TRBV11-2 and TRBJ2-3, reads EAGVAQSPRYKIIEKRQSVAFWCNPISGHATLYWYQQILGQGPKLLIQFQNNGVVDDSQLPKDRFSAERLKGVDSTLKIQPAKLEDSAVYLCVSSTGTSGADTQYFGPGTRLTVL.

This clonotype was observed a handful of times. CDR3 protein: CASSPLGRPQHF. CDR3 in DNA: TGTGCCAGCAGTCCATTAGGACGGCCCCAGCATTTT. The chain recombines TRBV27 with TRBJ1-5; D unclear. The CDR3 totals 12 residues. CDR1 and CDR2 (germline): MNHEY, SMNVEV (reference sequence). V was shortened by 5 bases and J by 9 bases, with 11 bases between the two germline ends.

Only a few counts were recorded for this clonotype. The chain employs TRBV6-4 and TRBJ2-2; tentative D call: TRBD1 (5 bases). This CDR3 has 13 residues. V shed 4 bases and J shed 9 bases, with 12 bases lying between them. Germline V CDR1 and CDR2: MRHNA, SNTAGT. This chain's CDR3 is CASSVEGARELFF. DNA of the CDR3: TGTGCCAGCAGTGTGGAAGGGGCAAGGGAGCTGTTTTTT.

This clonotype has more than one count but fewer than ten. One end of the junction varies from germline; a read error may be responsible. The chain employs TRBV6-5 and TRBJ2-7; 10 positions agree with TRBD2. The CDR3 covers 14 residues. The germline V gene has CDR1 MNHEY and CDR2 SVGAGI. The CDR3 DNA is TGTGCCATCCCTACTAGCGGGACGGCCTACGAGCAATACTTC. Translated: CAIPTSGTAYEQYF.

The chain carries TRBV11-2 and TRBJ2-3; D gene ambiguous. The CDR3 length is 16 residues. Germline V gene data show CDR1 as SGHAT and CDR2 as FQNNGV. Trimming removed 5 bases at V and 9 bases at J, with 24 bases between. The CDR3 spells CASSRQSINTTDTQYF. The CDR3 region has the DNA TGTGCCAGCAGCCGACAATCCATCAACACCACTGACACGCAGTATTTT.

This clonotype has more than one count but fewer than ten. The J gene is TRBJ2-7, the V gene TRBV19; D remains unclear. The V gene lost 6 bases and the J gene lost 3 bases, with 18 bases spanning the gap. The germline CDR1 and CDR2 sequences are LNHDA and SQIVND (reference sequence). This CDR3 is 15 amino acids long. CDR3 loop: CASSIRPTGLYEQYF. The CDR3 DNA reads TGTGCCAGTAGCATCAGACCAACTGGTCTCTACGAGCAGTACTTC. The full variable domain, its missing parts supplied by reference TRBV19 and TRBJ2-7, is DGGITQSPKYLFRKEGQNVTLSCEQNLNHDAMYWYRQDPGQGLRLIYYSQIVNDFQKGDIAEGYSVSREKKESFPLTVTSAQKNPTAFYLCASSIRPTGLYEQYFGPGTRLTVT.

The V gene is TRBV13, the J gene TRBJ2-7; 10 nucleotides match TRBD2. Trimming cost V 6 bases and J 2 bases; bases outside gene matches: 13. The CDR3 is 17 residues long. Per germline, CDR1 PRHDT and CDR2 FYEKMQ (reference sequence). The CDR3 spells CASSLQLSGRMAYEQYF. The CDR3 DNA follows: TGTGCCAGCAGTCTACAACTTAGCGGGAGGATGGCCTACGAGCAGTACTTC.

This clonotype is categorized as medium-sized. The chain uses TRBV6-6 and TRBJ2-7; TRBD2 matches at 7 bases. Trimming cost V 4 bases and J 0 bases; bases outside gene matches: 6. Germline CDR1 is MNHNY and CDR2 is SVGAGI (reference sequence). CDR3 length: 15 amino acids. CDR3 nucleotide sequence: TGTGCCAGCAGTTCTAGCCGGGAGGTCTCCTACGAGCAGTACTTC. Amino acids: CASSSSREVSYEQYF.

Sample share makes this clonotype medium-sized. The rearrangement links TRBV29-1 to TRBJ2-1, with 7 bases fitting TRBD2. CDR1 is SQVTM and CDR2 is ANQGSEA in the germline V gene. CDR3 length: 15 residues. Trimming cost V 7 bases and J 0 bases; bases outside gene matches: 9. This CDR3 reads CSARSGMSSYNEQFF. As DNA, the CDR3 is TGCAGCGCCAGAAGCGGGATGAGCTCCTACAATGAGCAGTTCTTC.

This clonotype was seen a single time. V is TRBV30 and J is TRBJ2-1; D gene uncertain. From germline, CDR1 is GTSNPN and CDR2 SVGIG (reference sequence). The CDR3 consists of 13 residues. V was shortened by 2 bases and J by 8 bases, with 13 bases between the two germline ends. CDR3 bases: TGTGCCTGGAGTATACTACTCCGGGATGAGCAGTTCTTC. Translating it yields CAWSILLRDEQFF.

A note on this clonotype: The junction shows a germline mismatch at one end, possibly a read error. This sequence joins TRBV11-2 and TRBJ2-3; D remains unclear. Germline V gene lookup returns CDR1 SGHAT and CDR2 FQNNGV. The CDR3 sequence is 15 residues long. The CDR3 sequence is CVSSHEYLSTDTQYF. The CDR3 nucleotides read TGTGTCAGCAGCCACGAATACCTAAGCACAGATACGCAGTATTTT.

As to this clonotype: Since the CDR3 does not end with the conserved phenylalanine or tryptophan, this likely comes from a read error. The chain's CDR3 is CVSSLGVPNEQYL. Written as DNA, the CDR3 is TGTGTCAGCAGTTTAGGTGTTCCCAACGAGCAGTACTTA. V and J are TRBV12-3 or TRBV12-4 and TRBJ2-7; D gene uncertain. This CDR3 contains 13 residues.

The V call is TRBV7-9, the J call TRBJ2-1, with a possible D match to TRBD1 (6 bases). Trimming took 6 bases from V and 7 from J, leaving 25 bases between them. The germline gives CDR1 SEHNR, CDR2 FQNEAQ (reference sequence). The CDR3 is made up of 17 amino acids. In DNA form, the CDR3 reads TGTGCCAGCAGTTCATCATATCAGGGGCCTAAAACAAATGAGCAGTTCTTC. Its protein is CASSSSYQGPKTNEQFF.

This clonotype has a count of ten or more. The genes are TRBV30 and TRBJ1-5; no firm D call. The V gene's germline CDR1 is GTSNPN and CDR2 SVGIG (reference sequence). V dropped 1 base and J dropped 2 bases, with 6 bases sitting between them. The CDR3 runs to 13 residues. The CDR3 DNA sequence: TGTGCCTGGAGTGGAGACCGCAATCAGCCCCAGCATTTT. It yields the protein CAWSGDRNQPQHF.